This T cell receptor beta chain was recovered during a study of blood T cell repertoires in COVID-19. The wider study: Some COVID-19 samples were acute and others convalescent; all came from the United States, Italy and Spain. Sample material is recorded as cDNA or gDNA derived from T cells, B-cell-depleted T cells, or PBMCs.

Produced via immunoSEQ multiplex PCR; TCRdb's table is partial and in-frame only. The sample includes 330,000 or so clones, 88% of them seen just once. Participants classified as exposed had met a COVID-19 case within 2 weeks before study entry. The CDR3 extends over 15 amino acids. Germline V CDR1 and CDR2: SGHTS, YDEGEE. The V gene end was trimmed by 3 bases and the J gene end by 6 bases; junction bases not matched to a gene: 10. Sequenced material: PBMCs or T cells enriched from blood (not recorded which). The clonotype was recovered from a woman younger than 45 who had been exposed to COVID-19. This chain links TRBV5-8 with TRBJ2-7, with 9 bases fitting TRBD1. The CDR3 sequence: CASSSTGTGIVEQYF. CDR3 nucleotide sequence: TGTGCCAGCAGCTCCACTGGGACAGGGATAGTCGAGCAGTACTTC.